This T cell receptor (beta chain) came from a study of blood T cells in healthy people across ages (dated by TCRdb to 2015 to 2017). Some background on the complete study: Template switching captured roughly one uniquely barcoded TCR beta cDNA molecule per two T cells in model experiments. For two donors (one aged 18 to 30 and one aged 80 or older), the study analyzed two additional independent replicas of 1 million unique cDNA reads from the same blood draw. The donors were split into four age groups: young (average about 16 years), middle-aged (roughly 40), aged (more than 60) and long-lived (approximately 80). Age-related changes in TCR beta repertoire diversity were measured in the study by deep sequencing normalized with unique cDNA molecular identifiers.

Via the germline V gene (reference sequence), CDR1 is DFQATT and CDR2 SNEGSKA. V ends up 5 bases short and J 4 bases short, with an unmatched junction base count of 16. Inclusive of the bounding cysteine and phenylalanine, the CDR3 is 16 residues long. Only CDR3 DNA is held: 48 bases, read in frame from base 1. The protocol used for the library was 5' RACE. The run used an Illumina HiSeq 2500. A second PCR of about 6 to 12 cycles was run with a J-beta primer mix and a sample-barcoded 5' primer. A template-switch 5' adaptor carrying 12 random nucleotides introduced a unique molecular identifier onto each TCR beta cDNA molecule. Each sample yielded at least 3 million CDR3-containing paired-end reads. First-strand cDNA synthesis was performed from all RNA using the Mint cDNA synthesis kit, with priming by a TRBC-specific oligonucleotide. Following uracil-DNA glycosylase treatment, a first 18-cycle PCR with universal primers M1SS and BC2_uni_R was performed on all cDNA. The source study handled its data this way. Each sample was normalized by randomly selecting 1 million high-quality reads, each carrying a distinct molecular identifier. Reads with shared molecular identifiers were discarded instead of being binned into consensus sequences. MiTCR, run with a Q25 quality threshold and the strictest error-elimination algorithm, handled CDR3 identification, clonotype clustering and error correction. Lower-bound total TCR beta diversity was estimated with a nonparametric unseen species model using Euler transformation. TCRdb ran its own pipeline on the public reads, namely fastp trimming at Q25 and MiXCR clone calling, and kept in-frame beta chains. Rows matching on CDR3 protein sequence are summarized as one entry with the most common DNA and genes. TCRdb assigned the V and J calls; the authors' analysis was not used. The sample records 750,000 to 950,000 distinct CDR3 sequences, roughly 25% of which are singletons. The ten largest clonotypes hold around 2.9% of the sample.

The donors were about 40 Caucasian individuals from Russia, aged 6 to 90 years, who were systemically healthy. Each donor gave ten milliliters of peripheral blood, drawn into EDTA-treated Vacutainer tubes. Ficoll-Paque density-gradient centrifugation was used to isolate PBMCs, with at least 6.5 million per sample. Total RNA was extracted from PBMCs with Trizol reagent, with at least 5.5 micrograms obtained per sample. The percentages of naive CD45RAhigh/CD27high T cells were determined by flow cytometry on a PBMC aliquot from every donor. Summary of the overall study and its limitations: Because the CMV infection status of the donors was unknown, age-related changes in expanded clonotypes may potentially have been confounded. Observed TCR beta diversity correlated strongly with the percentage of naive T cells measured by flow cytometry. Observed TCR beta diversity per million T cells fell roughly linearly with age, and a significant reduction was already apparent by age roughly 40. Estimates of total diversity based on one million sequenced T cells were regarded as lower bounds and as underestimates. Conclusive comparison of naive and antigen-experienced compartments was prevented by the profiling of bulk unsorted PBMCs. Compared with the aged group, more naive CD4+ T cells, fewer expanded clones and increased TCR diversity were shown by the long-lived group, suggesting age selection.

This clonotype was detected only a few times. No antigen is known for it. Base quality data are lacking; no much larger clone is found one base away. The same data also contributed to another study, on T cells of mothers and their children. The second study, in turn, reports: Donors were nine systemically healthy Caucasian individuals: three mothers and their six children. cDNA synthesis consumed the entire amount of extracted RNA, loaded at approximately 1.6 ug RNA in each 15 ul reaction. In the second PCR, the M1S primer added sample barcodes and 2-4 random nucleotides. Over 8.5 million TCR beta CDR3 reads came from each mother, compared with 2.5 million to 3.5 million reads from each child. Thymic selection similarly shapes TCR recombination output in related and unrelated pairs, with minor effect from inherited differences. Related mother-child pairs always showed normalized repertoire overlap that was slightly higher than in unrelated mother-child pairs, though the difference was never significant. Persistent microchimeric T cell clones were not detected, at a sensitivity of 85 to 100 clones per million clonotypes. The study used deep NGS to compare TCR beta repertoires of mothers and children, seeking features distinguishing related mother-child pairs from unrelated individuals. On average, the children were approximately 11 +/- 4 years old, while the mothers were roughly 36 +/- 4 years old. Libraries were sequenced on Illumina HiSeq 2000 with 100+100 nt paired-end reads after adapter ligation with NEBNext reagents. To prevent cross-contamination, the mother and child libraries were prepared a month apart and were sequenced in separate runs. Each donor had between about 450,000 and 2,200,000 distinct TCR beta clonotypes identified. Naive TCR beta clonotypes were estimated from low-frequency clonotypes matched to each donor's FACS-determined naive share, without sorting.

The chain employs TRBV20-1 and TRBJ1-2; 7 bases in the middle match TRBD1. This TCR derives from a boy aged 10-17 years in good health. The specimen sequenced was blood. The nucleotides are TGCAGTGCTGGAGGGGACAGAGAGGGTTCCCCCTATGGCTACACCTTC. This yields the protein CSAGGDREGSPYGYTF.